This TCR beta chain was observed in a study of CD4 T cells in relation to SARS-CoV-2 and coronaviruses. In the study overall: PBMCs were cultured with antigen for roughly 10 days before TCR beta sequencing.

CDR3 size: 16 residues. Germline trimming cut 4 bases from V and 1 base from J; bases unmatched to any gene: 9. Germline V gene data show CDR1 as LGHDT and CDR2 as YNNKEL (reference sequence). A word on this clone: Its matching antigen is unknown.

The data were produced by immunoSEQ multiplex PCR, yet TCRdb's version contains in-frame clones alone and is incomplete. This sample has about 21,000 clones, with around 80% found just once. CD4+ T cells from unexposed donors were obtained before the COVID-19 pandemic (2011-2018). Isolation of CD4+ T cells took place after approximately eleven days in culture. The chain combines TRBV3-1 (or the pseudogene TRBV3-2) with TRBJ2-5, with 7 bases lining up with TRBD1. Sample: CD4+ T cells from PBMCs, cultured in vitro. The TCR sequence derives from a human donor in good health. The CDR3 region is CASSLSRDSPQETQYF. The CDR3 nucleotides are TGTGCCAGCAGCCTAAGCCGGGACAGCCCCCAAGAGACCCAGTACTTC.